Sequencing of this T cell receptor (beta chain) was carried out in a study of long-term antiretroviral therapy in people with HIV. Study-level information: It was about a decade before the 2015 immediate-ART recommendation that the earliest samples were taken. General study results and limits: In HIV, the repertoires covered a tighter span of CDR3 lengths than in controls.

CDR3 length: 17 residues. Germline trimming cut 3 bases from V and 0 bases from J; bases unmatched to any gene: 7. Germline V lookup: CDR1 ENHRY, CDR2 SYGVKD. With respect to this clone: What it binds is unknown.

An immunoSEQ assay, version v3.0, was performed at survey level. Data came from immunoSEQ multiplex PCR; TCRdb stores just in-frame clones and leaves some out. This sample yields about 28,000 clones, of which around 85% are seen a single time; around 8.2% belongs to the top ten. Per donor, a minimum of one pre-ART and a minimum of two post-ART PBMC samples were available. Every HIV-positive participant received treatment in the United States. The chain carries TRBV10-3 and TRBJ1-1, with 10 bases that match TRBD1. The source material was unsorted PBMCs, sampled 3 years after starting antiretroviral therapy. The source of this sequence is a man aged 40-49 years with HIV. CDR3 nucleotide sequence: TGTGCCATCAGTGAAGGGGGGACAGGGGAAATGAACACTGAAGCTTTCTTT. Its protein is CAISEGGTGEMNTEAFF.